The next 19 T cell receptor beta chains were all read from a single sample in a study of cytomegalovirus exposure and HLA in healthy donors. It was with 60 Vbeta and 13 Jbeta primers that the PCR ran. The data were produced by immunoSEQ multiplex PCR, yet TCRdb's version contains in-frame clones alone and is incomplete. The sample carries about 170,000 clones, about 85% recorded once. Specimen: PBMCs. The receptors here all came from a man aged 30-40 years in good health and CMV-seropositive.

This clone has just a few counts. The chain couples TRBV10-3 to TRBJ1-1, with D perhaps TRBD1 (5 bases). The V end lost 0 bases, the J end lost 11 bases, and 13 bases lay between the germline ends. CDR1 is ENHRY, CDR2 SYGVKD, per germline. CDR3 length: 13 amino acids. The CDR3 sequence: CAISESRGTQAFF. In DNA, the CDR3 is TGTGCCATCAGTGAGTCGCGGGGCACTCAGGCTTTCTTT.

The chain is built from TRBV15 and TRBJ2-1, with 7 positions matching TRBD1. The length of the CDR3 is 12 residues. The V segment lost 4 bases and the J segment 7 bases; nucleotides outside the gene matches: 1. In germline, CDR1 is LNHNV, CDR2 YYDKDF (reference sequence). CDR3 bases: TGTGCCACCAGCACACAGGGGAATGAGCAGTTCTTC. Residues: CATSTQGNEQFF.

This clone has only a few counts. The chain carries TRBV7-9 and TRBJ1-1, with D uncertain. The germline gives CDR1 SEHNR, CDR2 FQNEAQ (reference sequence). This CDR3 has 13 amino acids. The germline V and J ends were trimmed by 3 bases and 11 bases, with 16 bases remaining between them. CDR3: CASSFGVPELAFF. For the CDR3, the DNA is TGTGCCAGCAGCTTTGGAGTCCCGGAGCTGGCTTTCTTT.

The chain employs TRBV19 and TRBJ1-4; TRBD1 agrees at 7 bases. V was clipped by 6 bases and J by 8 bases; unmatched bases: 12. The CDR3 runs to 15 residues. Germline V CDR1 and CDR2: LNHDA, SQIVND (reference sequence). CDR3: CASRTDDRENEKLFF. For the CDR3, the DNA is TGTGCCAGTAGGACCGACGACAGGGAGAACGAAAAACTGTTTTTT.

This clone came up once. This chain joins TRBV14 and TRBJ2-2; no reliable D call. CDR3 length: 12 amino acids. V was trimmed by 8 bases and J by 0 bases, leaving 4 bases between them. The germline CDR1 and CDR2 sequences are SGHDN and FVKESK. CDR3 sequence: CASRANTGELFF. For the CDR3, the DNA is TGTGCCAGCCGCGCGAACACCGGGGAGCTGTTTTTT.

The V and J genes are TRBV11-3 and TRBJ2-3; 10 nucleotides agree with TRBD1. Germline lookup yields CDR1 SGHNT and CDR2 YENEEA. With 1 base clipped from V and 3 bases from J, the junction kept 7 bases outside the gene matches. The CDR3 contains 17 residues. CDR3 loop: CASSLGQGARWTDTQYF. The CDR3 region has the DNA TGTGCCAGCAGCTTAGGACAGGGGGCGCGGTGGACAGATACGCAGTATTTT.

The DNA for the CDR3 is TGTGCCAGCAGCCCCAAGGGACAGGGAGAGACCCAGTACTTC. It translates to CASSPKGQGETQYF. V usage is TRBV7-3 and J usage is TRBJ2-5, with 9 bases that match TRBD1. CDR1 and CDR2 from the germline V gene are SGHTA and FQGTGA. The junction had 5 bases not matched to a gene; V was cut back by 5 bases and J by 4 bases. The CDR3 length is 14 residues.

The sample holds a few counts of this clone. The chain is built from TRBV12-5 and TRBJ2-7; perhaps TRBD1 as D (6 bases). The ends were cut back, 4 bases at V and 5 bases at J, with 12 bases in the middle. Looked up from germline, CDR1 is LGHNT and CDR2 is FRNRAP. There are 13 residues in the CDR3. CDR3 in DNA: TGTGCTAGTGGTTCATCAACAGGGAACGAGCAGTACGTC. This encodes CASGSSTGNEQYV.

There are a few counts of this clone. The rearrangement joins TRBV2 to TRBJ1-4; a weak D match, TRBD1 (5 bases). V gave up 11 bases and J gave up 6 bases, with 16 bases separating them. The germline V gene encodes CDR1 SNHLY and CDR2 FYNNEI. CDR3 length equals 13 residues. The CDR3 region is CAGEAGGDEKLFF. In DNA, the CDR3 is TGTGCCGGCGAGGCCGGAGGGGATGAAAAACTGTTTTTT.

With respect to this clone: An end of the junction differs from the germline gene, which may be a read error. The CDR3 region has the DNA TGTGCCGGCAGTCCATTCCCACTAGCGGACGTCTTGACTTTC. Its translation: CAGSPFPLADVLTF. The chain couples TRBV27 to TRBJ2-6, with 8 nucleotides matching TRBD2. Germline loops: CDR1 MNHEY, CDR2 SMNVEV (reference sequence). The CDR3 consists of 14 residues.

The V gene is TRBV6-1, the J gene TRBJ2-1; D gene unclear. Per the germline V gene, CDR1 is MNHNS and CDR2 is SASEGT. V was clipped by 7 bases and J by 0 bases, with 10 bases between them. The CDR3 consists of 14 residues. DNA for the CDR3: TGTGCCAGCACTGGGCCTCTCTCCTACAATGAGCAGTTCTTC. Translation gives CASTGPLSYNEQFF.

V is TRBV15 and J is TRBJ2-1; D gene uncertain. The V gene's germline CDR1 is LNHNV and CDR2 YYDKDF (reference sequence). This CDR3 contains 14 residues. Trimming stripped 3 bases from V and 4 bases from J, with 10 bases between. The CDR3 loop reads CATSRSKQYNEQFF. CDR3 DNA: TGTGCCACCAGCAGGTCCAAACAGTACAATGAGCAGTTCTTC.

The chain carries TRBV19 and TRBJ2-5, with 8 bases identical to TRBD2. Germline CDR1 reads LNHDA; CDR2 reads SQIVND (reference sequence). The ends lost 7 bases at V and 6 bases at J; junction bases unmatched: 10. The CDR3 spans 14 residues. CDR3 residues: CASTPAGVGQTQYF. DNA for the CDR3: TGTGCCAGTACTCCAGCGGGAGTAGGACAGACCCAGTACTTC.

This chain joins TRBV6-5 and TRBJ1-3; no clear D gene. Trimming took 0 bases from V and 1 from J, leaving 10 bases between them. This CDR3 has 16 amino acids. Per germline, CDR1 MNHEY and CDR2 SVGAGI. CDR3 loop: CASSYSSGRSGNTIYF. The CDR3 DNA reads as TGTGCCAGCAGTTACTCGAGTGGGAGGTCTGGAAACACCATATATTTT.

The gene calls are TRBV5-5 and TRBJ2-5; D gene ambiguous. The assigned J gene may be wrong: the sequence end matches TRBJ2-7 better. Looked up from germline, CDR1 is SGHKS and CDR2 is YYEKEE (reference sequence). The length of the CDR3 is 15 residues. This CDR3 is CASSFQHSGSYEQYF. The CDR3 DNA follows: TGTGCCAGCAGCTTTCAACACTCAGGCTCCTACGAGCAGTACTTC.

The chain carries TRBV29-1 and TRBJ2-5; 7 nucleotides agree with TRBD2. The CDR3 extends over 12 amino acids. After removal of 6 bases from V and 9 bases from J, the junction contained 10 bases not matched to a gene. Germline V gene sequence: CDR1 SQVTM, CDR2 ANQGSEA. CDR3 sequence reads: CSVDPGGGPQYF. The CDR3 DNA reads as TGCAGCGTGGACCCGGGGGGAGGGCCCCAGTACTTC.

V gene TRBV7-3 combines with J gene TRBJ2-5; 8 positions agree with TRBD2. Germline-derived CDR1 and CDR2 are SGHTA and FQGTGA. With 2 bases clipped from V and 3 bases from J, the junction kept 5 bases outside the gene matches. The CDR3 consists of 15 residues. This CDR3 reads CASSLDGLAEETQYF. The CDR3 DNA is TGTGCCAGCAGCTTAGACGGACTAGCCGAAGAGACCCAGTACTTC. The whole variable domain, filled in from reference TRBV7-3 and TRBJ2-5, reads GAGVSQTPSNKVTEKGKYVELRCDPISGHTALYWYRQSLGQGPEFLIYFQGTGAADDSGLPNDRFFAVRPEGSVSTLKIQRTERGDSAVYLCASSLDGLAEETQYFGPGTRLLVL.

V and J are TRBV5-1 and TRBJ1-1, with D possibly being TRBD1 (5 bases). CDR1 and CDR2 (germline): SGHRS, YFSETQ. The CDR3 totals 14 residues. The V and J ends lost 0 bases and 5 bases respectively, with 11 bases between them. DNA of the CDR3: TGCGCCAGCAGCTTGGTTGGCAGGGAAACTGAAGCTTTCTTT. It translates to CASSLVGRETEAFF.

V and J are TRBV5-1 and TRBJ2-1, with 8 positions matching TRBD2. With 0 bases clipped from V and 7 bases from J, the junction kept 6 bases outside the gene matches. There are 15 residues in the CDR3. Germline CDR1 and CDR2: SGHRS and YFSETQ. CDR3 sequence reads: CASSLALAGQNEQFF. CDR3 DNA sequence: TGCGCCAGCAGCTTGGCTCTAGCGGGTCAAAATGAGCAGTTCTTC.